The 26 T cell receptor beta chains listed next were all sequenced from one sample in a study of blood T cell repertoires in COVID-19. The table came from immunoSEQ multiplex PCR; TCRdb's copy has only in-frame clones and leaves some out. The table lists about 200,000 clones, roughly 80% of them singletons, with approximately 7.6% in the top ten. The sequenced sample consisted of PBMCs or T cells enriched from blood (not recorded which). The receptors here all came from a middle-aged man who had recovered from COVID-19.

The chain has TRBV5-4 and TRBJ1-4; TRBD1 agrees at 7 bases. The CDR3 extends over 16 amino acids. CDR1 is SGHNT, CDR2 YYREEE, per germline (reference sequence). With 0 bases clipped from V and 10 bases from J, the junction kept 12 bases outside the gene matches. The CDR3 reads CASSLALGGSEGKLFF. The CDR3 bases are TGTGCCAGCAGCTTGGCATTAGGGGGCTCGGAGGGAAAACTGTTTTTT.

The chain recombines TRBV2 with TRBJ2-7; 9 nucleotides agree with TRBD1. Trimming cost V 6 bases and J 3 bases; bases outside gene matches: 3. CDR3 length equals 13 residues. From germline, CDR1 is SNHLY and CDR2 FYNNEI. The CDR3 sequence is CASRVGQGYEQYF. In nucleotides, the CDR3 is TGTGCCAGCAGAGTGGGACAGGGCTACGAGCAGTACTTC.

The CDR3 is CASSQSHGQPQHF. CDR3 nucleotide sequence: TGTGCCAGCAGCCAGAGTCACGGTCAGCCCCAGCATTTT. The chain uses TRBV3-1 (or the pseudogene TRBV3-2) and TRBJ1-5; D is unclear. The CDR3 consists of 13 residues. V was trimmed by 3 bases and J by 6 bases, leaving 9 bases between them. CDR1 is LGHDT, CDR2 YNNKEL, per germline (reference sequence).

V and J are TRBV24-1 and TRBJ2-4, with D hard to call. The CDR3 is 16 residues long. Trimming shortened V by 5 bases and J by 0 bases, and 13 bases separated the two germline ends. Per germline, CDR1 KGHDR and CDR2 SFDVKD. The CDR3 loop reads CATSVSGYLAKNIQYF. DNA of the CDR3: TGTGCCACCAGTGTTTCCGGTTATCTAGCCAAAAACATTCAGTACTTC.

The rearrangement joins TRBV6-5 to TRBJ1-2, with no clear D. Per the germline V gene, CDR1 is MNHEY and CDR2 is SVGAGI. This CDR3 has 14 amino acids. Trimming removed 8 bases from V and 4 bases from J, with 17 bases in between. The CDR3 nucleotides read TGTGCCAGCTCCCGAAGTTACGAAGCCTATGGCTACACCTTC. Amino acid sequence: CASSRSYEAYGYTF.

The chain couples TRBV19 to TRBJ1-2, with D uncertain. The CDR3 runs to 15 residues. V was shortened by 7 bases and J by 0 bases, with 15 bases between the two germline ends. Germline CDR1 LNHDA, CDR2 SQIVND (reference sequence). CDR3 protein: CASTFAAGPNYGYTF. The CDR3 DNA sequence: TGTGCCAGTACGTTTGCCGCAGGTCCTAACTATGGCTACACCTTC.

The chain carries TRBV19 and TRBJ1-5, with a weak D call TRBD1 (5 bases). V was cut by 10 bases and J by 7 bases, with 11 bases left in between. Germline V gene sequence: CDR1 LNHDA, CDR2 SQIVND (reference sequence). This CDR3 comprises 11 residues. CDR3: CATGTHQPQHF. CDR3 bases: TGTGCCACAGGGACTCACCAGCCCCAGCATTTT.

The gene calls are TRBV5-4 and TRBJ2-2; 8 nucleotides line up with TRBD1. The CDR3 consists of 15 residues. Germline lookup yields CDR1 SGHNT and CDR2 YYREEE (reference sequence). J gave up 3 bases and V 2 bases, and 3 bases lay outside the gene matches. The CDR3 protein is CASSFSTGDTGELFF. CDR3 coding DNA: TGTGCCAGCAGCTTCTCGACAGGGGACACCGGGGAGCTGTTTTTT.

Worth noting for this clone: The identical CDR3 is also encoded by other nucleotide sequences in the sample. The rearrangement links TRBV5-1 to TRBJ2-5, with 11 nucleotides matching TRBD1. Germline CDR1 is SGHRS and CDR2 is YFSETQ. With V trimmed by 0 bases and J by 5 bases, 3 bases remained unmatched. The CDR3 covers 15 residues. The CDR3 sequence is CASSLGTGGTETQYF. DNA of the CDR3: TGCGCCAGCAGCTTGGGGACAGGGGGCACGGAGACCCAGTACTTC.

CDR3 sequence reads: CASSLKTGGWASYEQYF. Written as DNA, the CDR3 is TGTGCCAGCAGCTTAAAAACAGGGGGTTGGGCCTCCTACGAGCAGTACTTC. The J gene is TRBJ2-7, the V gene TRBV5-4, with 8 bases matching TRBD1. The CDR3 extends over 17 amino acids. CDR1 is SGHNT, CDR2 YYREEE, per germline (reference sequence). V shed 2 bases and J 0 bases; nucleotides not matched to a gene: 10.

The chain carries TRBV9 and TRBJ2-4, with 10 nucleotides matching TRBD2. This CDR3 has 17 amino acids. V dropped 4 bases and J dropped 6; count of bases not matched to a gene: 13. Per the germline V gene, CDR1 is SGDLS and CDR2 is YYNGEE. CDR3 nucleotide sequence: TGTGCCAGCAGCCCCCGCACTAGCGGGGCGCCCTCAAACATTCAGTACTTC. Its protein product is CASSPRTSGAPSNIQYF.

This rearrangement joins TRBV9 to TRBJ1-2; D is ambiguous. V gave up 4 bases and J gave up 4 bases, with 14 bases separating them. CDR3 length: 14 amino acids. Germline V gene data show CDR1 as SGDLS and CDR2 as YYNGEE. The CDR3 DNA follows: TGTGCCAGCAGCATCACGTCAGGTAGCTATGGCTACACCTTC. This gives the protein CASSITSGSYGYTF.

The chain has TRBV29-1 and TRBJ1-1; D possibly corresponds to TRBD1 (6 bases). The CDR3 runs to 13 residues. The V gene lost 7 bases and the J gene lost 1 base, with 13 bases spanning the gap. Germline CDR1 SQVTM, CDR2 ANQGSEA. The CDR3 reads CSASTQGNTEAFF. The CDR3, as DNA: TGCAGCGCAAGCACACAGGGGAACACTGAAGCTTTCTTT.

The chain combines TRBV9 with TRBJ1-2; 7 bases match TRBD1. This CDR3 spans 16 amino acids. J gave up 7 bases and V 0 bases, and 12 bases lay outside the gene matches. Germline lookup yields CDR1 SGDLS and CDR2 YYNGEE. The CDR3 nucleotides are TGTGCCAGCAGCGTAGAGCCAGGGACAGATGTTCGTGGCTACACCTTC. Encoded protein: CASSVEPGTDVRGYTF. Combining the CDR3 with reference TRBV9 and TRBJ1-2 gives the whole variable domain DSGVTQTPKHLITATGQRVTLRCSPRSGDLSVYWYQQSLDQGLQFLIQYYNGEERAKGNILERFSAQQFPDLHSELNLSSLELGDSALYFCASSVEPGTDVRGYTFGSGTRLTVV.

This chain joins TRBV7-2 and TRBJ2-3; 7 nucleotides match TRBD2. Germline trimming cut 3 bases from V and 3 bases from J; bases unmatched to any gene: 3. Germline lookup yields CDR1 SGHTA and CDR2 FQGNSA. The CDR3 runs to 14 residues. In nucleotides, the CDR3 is TGTGCCAGCAGCTTCGGGACTAAGACAGATACGCAGTATTTT. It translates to CASSFGTKTDTQYF.

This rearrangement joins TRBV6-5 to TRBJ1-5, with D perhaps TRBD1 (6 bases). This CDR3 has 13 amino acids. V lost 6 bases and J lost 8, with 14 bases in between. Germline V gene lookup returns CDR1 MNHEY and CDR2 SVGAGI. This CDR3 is CASRPGGAEPQHF. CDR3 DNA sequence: TGTGCCAGCAGACCGGGGGGGGCAGAGCCCCAGCATTTT.

As DNA, the CDR3 is TGTGCCAGCAGCCCCTTCCGGGACAAAAACACTGAAGCTTTCTTT. Its protein is CASSPFRDKNTEAFF. The chain combines TRBV3-1 (or the pseudogene TRBV3-2) with TRBJ1-1; perhaps TRBD1 as D (6 bases). Germline V CDR1 and CDR2: LGHDT, YNNKEL (reference sequence). With 4 bases removed from V and 2 bases from J, the gap between germline ends came to 14 bases. The CDR3 has 15 amino acids.

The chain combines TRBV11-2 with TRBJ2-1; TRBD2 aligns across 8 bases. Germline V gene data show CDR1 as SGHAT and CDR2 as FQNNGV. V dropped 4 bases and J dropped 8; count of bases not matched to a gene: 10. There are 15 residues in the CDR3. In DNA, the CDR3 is TGTGCCAGCAGCTCACGACTAGCGAGTTTGGATGAGCAGTTCTTC. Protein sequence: CASSSRLASLDEQFF.

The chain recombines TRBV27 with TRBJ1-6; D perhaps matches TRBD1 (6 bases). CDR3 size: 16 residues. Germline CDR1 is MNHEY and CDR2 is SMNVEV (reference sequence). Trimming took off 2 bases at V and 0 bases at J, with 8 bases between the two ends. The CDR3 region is CASSLRGSSYNSPLHF. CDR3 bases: TGTGCCAGCAGTTTAAGGGGGAGCTCCTATAATTCACCCCTCCACTTT.

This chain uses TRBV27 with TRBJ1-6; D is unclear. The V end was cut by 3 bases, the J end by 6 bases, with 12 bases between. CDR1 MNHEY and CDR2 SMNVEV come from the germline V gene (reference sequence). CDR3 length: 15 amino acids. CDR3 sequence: CASSLRRPINSPLHF. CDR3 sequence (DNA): TGTGCCAGCAGTTTGCGGAGACCTATTAATTCACCCCTCCACTTT.

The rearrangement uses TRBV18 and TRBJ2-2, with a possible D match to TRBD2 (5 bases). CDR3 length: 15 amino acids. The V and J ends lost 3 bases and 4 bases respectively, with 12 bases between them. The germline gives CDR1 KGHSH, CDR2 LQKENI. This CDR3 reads CASSPLRAGTGELFF. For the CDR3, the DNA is TGTGCCAGCTCACCTTTGAGGGCTGGCACCGGGGAGCTGTTTTTT.

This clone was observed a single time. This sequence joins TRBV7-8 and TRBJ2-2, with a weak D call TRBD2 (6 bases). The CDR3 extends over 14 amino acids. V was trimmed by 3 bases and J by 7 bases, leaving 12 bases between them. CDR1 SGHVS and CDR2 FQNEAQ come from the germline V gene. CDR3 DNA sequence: TGTGCCAGCAGCTTTCGTCCGGGGGACGGGGAGCTGTTTTTT. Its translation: CASSFRPGDGELFF.

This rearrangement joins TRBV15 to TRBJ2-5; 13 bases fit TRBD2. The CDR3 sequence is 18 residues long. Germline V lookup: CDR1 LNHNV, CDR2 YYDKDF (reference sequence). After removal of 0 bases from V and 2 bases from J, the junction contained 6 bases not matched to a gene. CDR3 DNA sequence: TGTGCCACCAGCAGAGATCAGTGGACTAGCGGGGGTCAAGAGACCCAGTACTTC. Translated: CATSRDQWTSGGQETQYF.

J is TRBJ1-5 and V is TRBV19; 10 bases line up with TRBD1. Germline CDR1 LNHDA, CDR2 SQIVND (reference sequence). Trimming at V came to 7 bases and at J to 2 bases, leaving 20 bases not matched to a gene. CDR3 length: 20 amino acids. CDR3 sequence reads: CASTTMGDRGLLWGNQPQHF. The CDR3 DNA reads TGTGCCAGTACTACCATGGGGGACAGGGGCCTTCTGTGGGGCAATCAGCCCCAGCATTTT.

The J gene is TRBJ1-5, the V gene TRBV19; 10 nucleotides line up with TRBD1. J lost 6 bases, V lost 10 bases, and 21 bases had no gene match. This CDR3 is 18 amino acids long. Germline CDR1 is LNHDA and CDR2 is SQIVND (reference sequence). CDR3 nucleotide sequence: TGTGCCACCTTAGATGGGGGACAGGGGCGTTTCGGGTGTCAGCCCCAGCATTTT. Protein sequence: CATLDGGQGRFGCQPQHF. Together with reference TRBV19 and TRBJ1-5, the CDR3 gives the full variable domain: DGGITQSPKYLFRKEGQNVTLSCEQNLNHDAMYWYRQDPGQGLRLIYYSQIVNDFQKGDIAEGYSVSREKKESFPLTVTSAQKNPTAFYLCATLDGGQGRFGCQPQHFGDGTRLSIL.

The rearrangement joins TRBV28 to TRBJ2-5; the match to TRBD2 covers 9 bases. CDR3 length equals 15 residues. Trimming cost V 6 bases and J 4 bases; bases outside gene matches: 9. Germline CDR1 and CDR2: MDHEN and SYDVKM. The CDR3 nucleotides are TGTGCCAGCAGAGCGAGCGGGGGGTTCACAGAGACCCAGTACTTC. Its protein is CASRASGGFTETQYF.